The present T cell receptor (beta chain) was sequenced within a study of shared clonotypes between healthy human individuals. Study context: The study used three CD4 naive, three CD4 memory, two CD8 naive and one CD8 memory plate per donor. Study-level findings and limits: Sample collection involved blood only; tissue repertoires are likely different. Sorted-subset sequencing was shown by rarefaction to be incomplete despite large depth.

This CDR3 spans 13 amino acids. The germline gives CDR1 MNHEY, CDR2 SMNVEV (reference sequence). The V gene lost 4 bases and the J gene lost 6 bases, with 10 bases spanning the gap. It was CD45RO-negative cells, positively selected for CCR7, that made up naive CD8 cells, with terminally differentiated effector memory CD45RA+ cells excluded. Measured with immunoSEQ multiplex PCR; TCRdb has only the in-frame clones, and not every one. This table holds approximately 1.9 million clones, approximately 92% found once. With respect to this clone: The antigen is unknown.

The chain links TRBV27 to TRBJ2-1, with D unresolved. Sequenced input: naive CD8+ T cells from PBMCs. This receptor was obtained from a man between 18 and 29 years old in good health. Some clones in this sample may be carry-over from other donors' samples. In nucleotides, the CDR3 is TGTGCCAGCAGTTCCATAATGGGCAATGAGCAGTTCTTC. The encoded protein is CASSSIMGNEQFF.